A single sample gave rise to the 20 T cell receptor beta chains below, sequenced in a study of blood T cell repertoires in COVID-19. The method was immunoSEQ multiplex PCR; TCRdb's version includes in-frame clones alone and lacks a portion of them. In the table there are approximately 85,000 clones, about 90% of which are singletons. The sequencing sample was made of peripheral blood. Every receptor here comes from a woman aged 45-65 years in a cohort sampled during active COVID-19.

V usage is TRBV10-1 and J usage is TRBJ2-1; 15 bases agree with TRBD2. Trimming took 6 bases from V and 5 from J; bases not matched to a gene: 8. Germline CDR1 WNHNN, CDR2 SYGVQD (reference sequence). CDR3 length: 17 amino acids. The CDR3 DNA follows: TGCGCCAGCAGCCCAGGGACTAGCGGGAGGACCCACAATGAGCAGTTCTTC. Its translation: CASSPGTSGRTHNEQFF.

The chain recombines TRBV7-2 with TRBJ2-1; D may be TRBD2 (6 bases). Germline assignment: CDR1 SGHTA and CDR2 FQGNSA. The V gene lost 1 base and the J gene lost 5 bases, with 12 bases spanning the gap. This CDR3 contains 15 residues. The CDR3: CASSLGILADNEQFF. The CDR3 nucleotides read TGTGCCAGCAGCTTAGGGATACTAGCAGACAATGAGCAGTTCTTC. The full variable domain, with the rest looked up from reference TRBV7-2 and TRBJ2-1, is GAGVSQSPSNKVTEKGKDVELRCDPISGHTALYWYRQSLGQGLEFLIYFQGNSAPDKSGLPSDRFSAERTGGSVSTLTIQRTQQEDSAVYLCASSLGILADNEQFFGPGTRLTVL.

This sequence joins TRBV5-8 and TRBJ2-5, with 9 bases lining up with TRBD1. The CDR3 runs 15 residues. With V trimmed by 5 bases and J by 13 bases, 18 bases remained unmatched. CDR1 and CDR2 from the germline V gene are SGHTS and YDEGEE. CDR3 sequence reads: CASSSGTGPEIGRYF. CDR3 sequence (DNA): TGTGCCAGCAGTTCCGGGACAGGGCCCGAAATAGGCCGGTACTTC.

The gene calls are TRBV7-9 and TRBJ1-1; 7 positions match TRBD1. This CDR3 spans 15 amino acids. The junction had 6 bases not matched to a gene; V was cut back by 5 bases and J by 0 bases. The germline V gene has CDR1 SEHNR and CDR2 FQNEAQ (reference sequence). The CDR3 DNA reads as TGTGCCAGCAGCCCTCGACAGGGCATGAACACTGAAGCTTTCTTT. This gives the protein CASSPRQGMNTEAFF. Looking up the rest from reference TRBV7-9 and TRBJ1-1 gives the full variable domain: DTGVSQNPRHKITKRGQNVTFRCDPISEHNRLYWYRQTLGQGPEFLTYFQNEAQLEKSRLLSDRFSAERPKGSFSTLEIQRTEQGDSAMYLCASSPRQGMNTEAFFGQGTRLTVV.

The rearrangement links TRBV6-1 to TRBJ2-1, with D tentatively TRBD1 (5 bases). Germline CDR1 and CDR2: MNHNS and SASEGT. Trimming left V 3 bases short and J 5 bases short, with 11 bases between. The CDR3 extends over 14 amino acids. As DNA, the CDR3 is TGTGCCAGCAGTGAGGGCCCCAGGGACAATGAGCAGTTCTTC. Its protein product is CASSEGPRDNEQFF.

The chain is built from TRBV5-5 and TRBJ1-2; TRBD1 agrees at 11 bases. Germline assignment: CDR1 SGHKS and CDR2 YYEKEE (reference sequence). The CDR3 is 14 amino acids. Trimming took 4 bases from V and 8 from J; bases not matched to a gene: 7. In nucleotides, the CDR3 is TGTGCCAGCAGCACCGGGACAGGGGGGTTCGGCTACACCTTC. It specifies CASSTGTGGFGYTF.

This chain uses TRBV5-4 with TRBJ1-6; the match to TRBD1 covers 9 bases. Germline V gene sequence: CDR1 SGHNT, CDR2 YYREEE (reference sequence). Trimming at V came to 0 bases and at J to 13 bases, leaving 8 bases not matched to a gene. CDR3 size: 15 residues. The CDR3 reads CASSLEGTGISPLHF. In DNA form, the CDR3 reads TGTGCCAGCAGCTTGGAGGGGACAGGGATCTCCCCCCTCCACTTT.

V usage is TRBV19 and J usage is TRBJ2-3, with TRBD1 as a possible D gene (6 bases). CDR3 length equals 11 residues. From germline, CDR1 is LNHDA and CDR2 SQIVND (reference sequence). V was shortened by 5 bases and J by 6 bases, with 6 bases between the two germline ends. As DNA, the CDR3 is TGTGCCAGTAGTCAGGGGGATACGCAGTATTTT. This sequence encodes CASSQGDTQYF.

V is TRBV27 and J is TRBJ1-2; perhaps TRBD1 as D (6 bases). Germline CDR1 reads MNHEY; CDR2 reads SMNVEV (reference sequence). The CDR3 extends over 15 amino acids. Trimming took off 5 bases at V and 3 bases at J, with 16 bases between the two ends. The chain's CDR3 is CASSIQGSRYYGYTF. The CDR3 DNA follows: TGTGCCAGCAGTATACAGGGTTCGCGTTACTATGGCTACACCTTC.

The genes are TRBV15 and TRBJ1-5; D is ambiguous. Deletions cut 1 base from V and 5 bases from J, with 12 bases between. Germline values: CDR1 LNHNV, CDR2 YYDKDF (reference sequence). The CDR3 sequence is 15 residues long. The CDR3 DNA follows: TGTGCCACCAGCAGAGGCAGAGGCGGGCATCAGCCCCAGCATTTT. Amino acids: CATSRGRGGHQPQHF.

This sequence joins TRBV30 and TRBJ1-4, with D perhaps TRBD1 (6 bases). Looked up from germline, CDR1 is GTSNPN and CDR2 is SVGIG (reference sequence). Trimming stripped 2 bases from V and 5 bases from J, with 21 bases between. The CDR3 totals 17 residues. CDR3 protein: CAWSTPTPGGGNEKLFF. The CDR3 region has the DNA TGTGCCTGGAGTACTCCTACCCCCGGTGGGGGCAATGAAAAACTGTTTTTT.

The chain combines TRBV28 with TRBJ1-1; 8 bases line up with TRBD1. V gave up 2 bases and J gave up 4 bases; unmatched junction bases: 3. This CDR3 has 14 amino acids. CDR1 and CDR2 from the germline V gene are MDHEN and SYDVKM. The CDR3 reads CASSLRQGSTEAFF. CDR3 in DNA: TGTGCCAGCAGTTTAAGACAGGGGTCCACTGAAGCTTTCTTT.

The chain recombines TRBV5-5 with TRBJ2-7; 10 bases line up with TRBD2. From germline, CDR1 is SGHKS and CDR2 YYEKEE (reference sequence). The CDR3 has 15 amino acids. After removal of 2 bases from V and 0 bases from J, the junction contained 2 bases not matched to a gene. For the CDR3, the DNA is TGTGCCAGCAGCTTAGGACTAGCGGCCTCCTACGAGCAGTACTTC. It specifies CASSLGLAASYEQYF.

The genes are TRBV27 and TRBJ1-2; possibly TRBD1 for D (5 bases). CDR3 length equals 15 residues. Germline assignment: CDR1 MNHEY and CDR2 SMNVEV (reference sequence). Trimming left V 4 bases short and J 0 bases short, with 12 bases between. CDR3 protein: CASSYLRGANYGYTF. The DNA of the CDR3 is TGTGCCAGCAGTTACCTCCGGGGGGCTAACTATGGCTACACCTTC.

V usage is TRBV11-2 and J usage is TRBJ1-4; the D is unclear. The germline gives CDR1 SGHAT, CDR2 FQNNGV. Between the trimmed V and J ends, which lost 5 bases and 8 bases, there was a span of 6 bases. The CDR3 is made up of 11 amino acids. The CDR3 DNA sequence: TGTGCCAGCAGCCATCGGGAAAAACTGTTTTTT. Its protein is CASSHREKLFF.

A single count supports this clone. This chain uses TRBV3-1 (or the pseudogene TRBV3-2) with TRBJ2-1; tentatively, D is TRBD2 (6 bases). Germline CDR1 reads LGHDT; CDR2 reads YNNKEL (reference sequence). This CDR3 is built from 15 residues. Trimming took off 0 bases at V and 9 bases at J, with 15 bases between the two ends. This chain's CDR3 is CASSQESLAKGEQFF. As DNA, the CDR3 is TGTGCCAGCAGCCAAGAGTCGCTAGCGAAGGGTGAGCAGTTCTTC.

This clone showed up just once. The chain employs TRBV29-1 and TRBJ2-2, with 9 positions matching TRBD1. Germline CDR1 SQVTM, CDR2 ANQGSEA. This CDR3 is built from 17 residues. Trimming at V came to 4 bases and at J to 6 bases, leaving 15 bases not matched to a gene. For the CDR3, the DNA is TGCAGCGTTGGACAGTCCCCGGGACAGGGATTTTCCGGGGAGCTGTTTTTT. Translated, it gives CSVGQSPGQGFSGELFF.

The chain uses TRBV11-3 and TRBJ2-2, with 11 bases aligning to TRBD1. CDR1 SGHNT and CDR2 YENEEA come from the germline V gene. The CDR3 length is 16 residues. V gave up 6 bases and J gave up 0 bases; unmatched junction bases: 3. The CDR3 protein is CASSPGQGANTGELFF. The CDR3 DNA sequence: TGTGCCAGCAGTCCGGGACAGGGGGCGAACACCGGGGAGCTGTTTTTT.

This clone was found once. V is TRBV28 and J is TRBJ1-3; TRBD1 matches at 7 bases. Per germline, CDR1 MDHEN and CDR2 SYDVKM. V dropped 6 bases and J dropped 7; count of bases not matched to a gene: 3. The CDR3 sequence is 12 residues long. CDR3 amino acids: CASRKGANTIYF. The CDR3 DNA sequence: TGTGCCAGCAGGAAGGGGGCCAACACCATATATTTT.

The CDR3 DNA is TGTGCCAGTAGTAACGCAGAAAACACTGAAGCTTTCTTT. This sequence encodes CASSNAENTEAFF. This chain links TRBV19 with TRBJ1-1; D not resolved. CDR1 and CDR2 (germline): LNHDA, SQIVND (reference sequence). This CDR3 spans 13 amino acids. Trimming stripped 4 bases from V and 2 bases from J, with 8 bases between.